The next 26 T cell receptor beta chains were all read from a single sample in a study of long-term antiretroviral therapy in people with HIV. Survey-level resolution applied to immunoSEQ assay v3.0. Some clones are missing from TCRdb's copy, which holds only in-frame ones; the method was immunoSEQ multiplex PCR. The sample has about 48,000 clones, about 80% seen once. This specimen consisted of unsorted PBMCs, obtained 0.8 years after starting antiretroviral therapy. These receptors originate from a woman between 18 and 30 years old with HIV.

This chain joins TRBV11-2 and TRBJ2-1, with TRBD2 matching over 12 bases. Germline V gene lookup returns CDR1 SGHAT and CDR2 FQNNGV. With 4 bases clipped from V and 2 bases from J, the junction kept 3 bases outside the gene matches. The CDR3 length is 16 residues. CDR3: CASSSRLAGAYNEQFF. DNA of the CDR3: TGTGCCAGCAGCTCCCGACTAGCGGGAGCCTACAATGAGCAGTTCTTC.

The V and J genes are TRBV5-4 and TRBJ2-1; D may correspond to TRBD1 or TRBD2 (6 bases each). Trimming left V 5 bases short and J 8 bases short, with 14 bases between. CDR1 SGHNT and CDR2 YYREEE come from the germline V gene (reference sequence). This CDR3 spans 13 amino acids. This CDR3 is CASRPDGGYEQFF. The CDR3 DNA reads as TGTGCCAGCAGGCCCGACGGGGGCTATGAGCAGTTCTTC.

The sample holds one count of this clone. The rearrangement joins TRBV11-2 to TRBJ2-1; TRBD1 is a possible D gene (6 bases). The V gene's germline CDR1 is SGHAT and CDR2 FQNNGV. The CDR3 loop spans 15 amino acids. V lost 3 bases and J lost 4, with 13 bases in between. Written as DNA, the CDR3 is TGTGCCAGCAGCTTCAACCCGGACAGTTACAATGAGCAGTTCTTC. Amino acid sequence: CASSFNPDSYNEQFF.

The DNA for the CDR3 is TGTGCCAGCAGCCCTCGGGCTAATGAAAAACTGTTTTTT. The encoded protein is CASSPRANEKLFF. The V gene is TRBV11-2, the J gene TRBJ1-4; D unresolved. The V gene lost 5 bases and the J gene lost 3 bases, with 7 bases spanning the gap. The CDR3 extends over 13 amino acids. Germline CDR1 and CDR2: SGHAT and FQNNGV.

The rearrangement links TRBV10-2 to TRBJ2-7; D is possibly TRBD2 (6 bases). The CDR3 spans 13 residues. Germline CDR1 WSHSY, CDR2 SAAADI. The V end lost 2 bases, the J end lost 6 bases, and 11 bases lay between the germline ends. CDR3 in amino acids: CASSEVLASEQYF. CDR3 DNA sequence: TGCGCCAGCAGTGAGGTCCTAGCGAGCGAGCAGTACTTC.

This chain connects TRBV19 to TRBJ1-2, with a tentative D call TRBD1 (5 bases). V lost 7 bases, J lost 7 bases, and 16 bases lay in between. From germline, CDR1 is LNHDA and CDR2 SQIVND (reference sequence). The CDR3 spans 13 residues. The CDR3 DNA reads as TGTGCCAGTAATAGGGGAGGCCTCGGTGGCTACACCTTC. It is translated as CASNRGGLGGYTF.

The chain is built from TRBV5-4 and TRBJ2-5, with D possibly matching TRBD2 (6 bases). The CDR3 is made up of 12 amino acids. Between the trimmed V and J ends, which lost 6 bases and 3 bases, there was a span of 9 bases. CDR1 SGHNT and CDR2 YYREEE come from the germline V gene (reference sequence). The CDR3 nucleotides read TGTGCCAGCACGATAGCGGAAGAGACCCAGTACTTC. Protein: CASTIAEETQYF.

V and J are TRBV9 and TRBJ2-3; 7 bases align to TRBD2. The trim removed 0 bases at V and 4 bases at J, leaving 2 bases unmatched. This CDR3 is built from 14 residues. Germline CDR1 SGDLS, CDR2 YYNGEE. CDR3 sequence reads: CASSVGGRADTQYF. DNA for the CDR3: TGTGCCAGCAGCGTAGGCGGGAGAGCAGATACGCAGTATTTT.

The chain carries TRBV6-5 and TRBJ2-1; D gene unclear. The CDR3 loop spans 15 amino acids. Trimming shortened V by 4 bases and J by 0 bases, and 10 bases separated the two germline ends. Per germline, CDR1 MNHEY and CDR2 SVGAGI. The CDR3 sequence: CASSSRFSSYNEQFF. The CDR3, as DNA: TGTGCCAGCAGTTCTCGCTTCAGCTCCTACAATGAGCAGTTCTTC.

The gene calls are TRBV29-1 and TRBJ2-6; 9 positions agree with TRBD1. The CDR3 is 18 amino acids. Germline loops: CDR1 SQVTM, CDR2 ANQGSEA. The V gene end was trimmed by 3 bases and the J gene end by 0 bases; junction bases not matched to a gene: 9. This CDR3 is CSVDPGDRARSGANVLTF. CDR3 coding DNA: TGCAGCGTTGACCCTGGGGACAGGGCACGCTCTGGGGCCAACGTCCTGACTTTC.

The J gene is TRBJ1-2, the V gene TRBV6-6, with D perhaps matching TRBD1 (5 bases). CDR3 length: 13 residues. With 2 bases removed from V and 6 bases from J, the gap between germline ends came to 10 bases. Germline CDR1 is MNHNY and CDR2 is SVGAGI (reference sequence). In DNA, the CDR3 is TGTGCCAGCAGTTACAGAGGGGAGGATGGCTACACCTTC. It yields the protein CASSYRGEDGYTF.

The chain couples TRBV10-3 to TRBJ2-3, with D unclear. Trimming removed 5 bases from V and 5 bases from J, with 14 bases in between. The CDR3 extends over 14 amino acids. CDR1 and CDR2 (germline): ENHRY, SYGVKD. CDR3 amino acids: CAISPSESGDTQYF. The CDR3 DNA is TGTGCCATCAGTCCTAGTGAGTCGGGAGATACGCAGTATTTT.

The chain carries TRBV29-1 and TRBJ2-7; 10 bases fit TRBD1. With 0 bases clipped from V and 4 bases from J, the junction kept 6 bases outside the gene matches. The CDR3 runs 15 residues. CDR1 is SQVTM and CDR2 is ANQGSEA in the germline V gene. CDR3 in DNA: TGCAGCGTTGAAGAGGCCGGGACAGGGGAATACGAGCAGTACTTC. Protein: CSVEEAGTGEYEQYF.

The chain couples TRBV5-4 to TRBJ2-5, with a weak D call TRBD1 (6 bases). Germline CDR1 and CDR2: SGHNT and YYREEE (reference sequence). V was pared by 4 bases and J by 5 bases, with 15 bases between. The CDR3 is 14 amino acids. The CDR3 DNA reads TGTGCCAGCAGCCCGGGACATGAGGGGGAGACCCAGTACTTC. Encoded protein: CASSPGHEGETQYF. Variable domain in full (rest from reference TRBV5-4 and TRBJ2-5): ETGVTQSPTHLIKTRGQQVTLRCSSQSGHNTVSWYQQALGQGPQFIFQYYREEENGRGNFPPRFSGLQFPNYSSELNVNALELDDSALYLCASSPGHEGETQYFGPGTRLLVL.

The chain links TRBV7-9 to TRBJ2-5, with TRBD1 matching over 9 bases. With 5 bases clipped from V and 4 bases from J, the junction kept 8 bases outside the gene matches. In germline, CDR1 is SEHNR, CDR2 FQNEAQ (reference sequence). The CDR3 is 15 amino acids. In DNA, the CDR3 is TGTGCCAGCAGCCCGGAACAGGGGGCGGCAGAGACCCAGTACTTC. This translates into CASSPEQGAAETQYF.

The table lists this clone with a count of one. This chain joins TRBV7-3 and TRBJ2-2; D might be TRBD1 (5 bases). This CDR3 spans 16 amino acids. V was cut by 1 base and J by 1 base, with 10 bases left in between. The germline CDR1 and CDR2 sequences are SGHTA and FQGTGA. CDR3 sequence (DNA): TGTGCCAGCAGCTTAAGGAGCCAGGGGAACACCGGGGAGCTGTTTTTT. It codes for CASSLRSQGNTGELFF.

The chain employs TRBV27 and TRBJ2-1; no definite D call. V was cut by 10 bases and J by 8 bases, with 9 bases left in between. Germline V gene sequence: CDR1 MNHEY, CDR2 SMNVEV (reference sequence). This CDR3 contains 10 residues. As DNA, the CDR3 is TGTGCCAACCTAAACGATGAGCAGTTCTTC. Protein sequence: CANLNDEQFF.

V and J are TRBV27 and TRBJ1-4; D unresolved. This CDR3 has 15 amino acids. V lost 4 bases, J lost 4 bases, and 13 bases lay in between. Germline V lookup: CDR1 MNHEY, CDR2 SMNVEV (reference sequence). The DNA for the CDR3 is TGTGCCAGCAGTTCTCTCTGGCCGGGTAATGAAAAACTGTTTTTT. Protein: CASSSLWPGNEKLFF. Full variable domain (outside the CDR3, taken from reference TRBV27 and TRBJ1-4): EAQVTQNPRYLITVTGKKLTVTCSQNMNHEYMSWYRQDPGLGLRQIYYSMNVEVTDKGDVPEGYKVSRKEKRNFPLILESPSPNQTSLYFCASSSLWPGNEKLFFGSGTQLSVL.

This chain connects TRBV4-3 to TRBJ2-5; D is possibly TRBD1 or TRBD2 (5 bases each). The V end was cut by 1 base, the J end by 5 bases, with 8 bases between. The CDR3 loop spans 13 amino acids. CDR1 is LGHNA, CDR2 YSLEER, per germline. In DNA, the CDR3 is TGCGCCAGCAGCCAAGGGGGGATGGAGACCCAGTACTTC. As protein: CASSQGGMETQYF.

This clone has only a few counts. The chain uses TRBV7-9 and TRBJ2-7; 10 positions agree with TRBD2. V lost 0 bases, J lost 5 bases, and 13 bases stayed unmatched. Germline V gene sequence: CDR1 SEHNR, CDR2 FQNEAQ (reference sequence). This CDR3 region has 18 residues. The CDR3 DNA follows: TGTGCCAGCAGCTTAGCGCTCCTAGCGGGAGAGGACGTCCACGAGCAGTACTTC. It is translated as CASSLALLAGEDVHEQYF.

This clone was seen once. Other DNA sequences in this specimen translate into the identical CDR3. The rearrangement joins TRBV11-3 to TRBJ2-3; D call uncertain. The V end was cut by 0 bases, the J end by 7 bases, with 5 bases between. Germline loops: CDR1 SGHNT, CDR2 YENEEA. The CDR3 is made up of 12 amino acids. This CDR3 is CASSLDGYTQYF. The CDR3 nucleotides are TGTGCCAGCAGCTTAGATGGGTATACGCAGTATTTT. Full variable domain (rest looked up from reference TRBV11-3 and TRBJ2-3): EAGVVQSPRYKIIEKKQPVAFWCNPISGHNTLYWYLQNLGQGPELLIRYENEEAVDDSQLPKDRFSAERLKGVDSTLKIQPAELGDSAVYLCASSLDGYTQYFGPGTRLTVL.

This chain links TRBV28 with TRBJ1-3; tentative D call: TRBD1 (6 bases). Trimming stripped 7 bases from V and 0 bases from J, with 10 bases between. CDR3 length: 14 residues. Germline V gene data show CDR1 as MDHEN and CDR2 as SYDVKM. CDR3 residues: CASTEDSSGNTIYF. The CDR3 DNA reads TGTGCCAGCACCGAGGACAGCTCTGGAAACACCATATATTTT.

The CDR3 region has the DNA TGTGCCAGCAGTTCACTAGCGCCCTTTTACGAGCAGTACTTC. This encodes CASSSLAPFYEQYF. The gene calls are TRBV6-5 and TRBJ2-7; 7 bases fit TRBD2. V shed 4 bases, J shed 4 bases, and the junction held 7 bases outside the gene matches. The germline V gene encodes CDR1 MNHEY and CDR2 SVGAGI. This CDR3 is 14 amino acids long.

This clone was observed once. This sequence joins TRBV27 and TRBJ2-7; 8 nucleotides align to TRBD2. The CDR3 totals 14 residues. V shed 2 bases, J shed 2 bases, and the junction held 2 bases outside the gene matches. Germline V gene sequence: CDR1 MNHEY, CDR2 SMNVEV (reference sequence). The CDR3 loop reads CASSLKLAAYEQYF. CDR3 bases: TGTGCCAGCAGTTTAAAACTAGCGGCCTACGAGCAGTACTTC.

CDR3 region: CASSQDRDQPQHF. The CDR3 region has the DNA TGCGCCAGCAGCCAGGACAGGGACCAGCCCCAGCATTTT. This chain joins TRBV4-3 and TRBJ1-5; 8 nucleotides align to TRBD1. J was trimmed by 7 bases and V by 3 bases; bases with no gene match: 2. The CDR3 has 13 residues. From germline, CDR1 is LGHNA and CDR2 YSLEER.

The chain is built from TRBV19 and TRBJ2-7; no definite D call. Between the trimmed V and J ends, which lost 5 bases and 0 bases, there was a span of 11 bases. Germline V lookup: CDR1 LNHDA, CDR2 SQIVND (reference sequence). The CDR3 runs 14 residues. The DNA of the CDR3 is TGTGCCAGTAGTTCCGTCCCGAGCTCCTACGAGCAGTACTTC. Amino acid sequence: CASSSVPSSYEQYF.